Listed below are T cell receptor beta chains from one sample, sequenced in a study of T cells in localized non-small cell lung cancer. The method was immunoSEQ multiplex PCR; TCRdb's version includes in-frame clones alone and lacks a portion of them. The sample has 30,000 to 45,000 clones, around nine tenths seen once. The specimen comprised peripheral blood, sampled before any cancer treatment. Receptors were obtained from a woman aged 40-69 years with stage I lung adenocarcinoma. Both conserved end residues are part of each CDR3. A D gene is named only where the DNA matches it firmly.

J: TRBJ2-5; D: .; V: TRBV11-1; DNA: TGTGCCTGCGGGACGCCACAAGAGACCCAGTACTTC; CDR3: CACGTPQETQYF
J: TRBJ2-3; D: .; V: TRBV9; DNA: TGTGCCAGCAGCGTAGATGTCGAAGATACGCAGTATTTT; CDR3: CASSVDVEDTQYF
J: TRBJ2-5; D: .; V: TRBV20-1; DNA: TGCAGTGCTAGGGACCGGGAGACCCAGTACTTC; CDR3: CSARDRETQYF
J: TRBJ2-5; D: .; V: TRBV4-1; DNA: TGCGCCAGCAGCCAAGGGGTGGCGACTCTCCAAGAGACCCAGTACTTC; CDR3: CASSQGVATLQETQYF
J: TRBJ2-5; D: .; V: TRBV11-3; DNA: TGTGCCAGCAGCTCAGACGAGACCCAGTACTTC; CDR3: CASSSDETQYF
J: TRBJ1-3; D: .; V: TRBV29-1; DNA: TGCAGCGTTGCCACAGTGAGCTCTGGAAACACCATATATTTT; CDR3: CSVATVSSGNTIYF
J: TRBJ2-1; D: TRBD2; V: TRBV7-3; DNA: TGTGCCAGCAGCGTGACTAGCGTCGGAGAGCAGTTCTTC; CDR3: CASSVTSVGEQFF
J: TRBJ2-4; D: .; V: TRBV27; DNA: TGTGCCAGCAGTCTCGGACAGATTTCAAGCATTCAGTACTTC; CDR3: CASSLGQISSIQYF
J: TRBJ1-4; D: TRBD1; V: TRBV5-5; DNA: TGTGCCAGCAGCCTGGGACAGGGAAGTGAAAAACTGTTTTTT; CDR3: CASSLGQGSEKLFF
J: TRBJ2-7; D: TRBD2; V: TRBV2; DNA: TGTGCCAGCAGTGGAGGGACTAGCGGGACCTCCTACGAGCAGTACTTC; CDR3: CASSGGTSGTSYEQYF
J: TRBJ2-7; D: TRBD2; V: TRBV18; DNA: TGTGCCAGCTCACTGCTTCGGGACTACTACGAGCAGTACTTC; CDR3: CASSLLRDYYEQYF
J: TRBJ2-1; D: .; V: TRBV10-3; DNA: TGTGCCATCAACCAGGGGGGGGGTTTCAATGAGCAGTTCTTC; CDR3: CAINQGGGFNEQFF
J: TRBJ1-6; D: .; V: TRBV29-1; DNA: TGCAGCGTTGGGGAGGGCTCGAATTCACCCCTCCACTTT; CDR3: CSVGEGSNSPLHF
J: TRBJ2-7; D: TRBD2; V: TRBV18; DNA: TGTGCCAGCTCACCAGGACTAGCGGGAAACGACGAGCAGTACTTC; CDR3: CASSPGLAGNDEQYF
J: TRBJ2-7; D: .; V: TRBV28; DNA: TGTGCCAGCAGCCCCCTCCCGGGTCAGGGGTCGAAACCCTCCTACGAGCAGTACTTC; CDR3: CASSPLPGQGSKPSYEQYF
J: TRBJ2-1; D: TRBD2; V: TRBV11-2; DNA: TGTGCCAGCAGCTTAGGTCCAGCGGGAGCCAACAATGAGCAGTTCTTC; CDR3: CASSLGPAGANNEQFF